The 32 T cell receptor beta chains below all came from one sample that was sequenced in a study of T cell repertoires in cytomegalovirus infection (dated by TCRdb to about 2019). Sequencing was performed on an Illumina HiSeq 1500. Starting from the raw public reads, TCRdb applied fastp trimming at Q25, assembled clones with MiXCR and retained in-frame beta chains. Entries that share a CDR3 protein sequence are merged under the most common genes and DNA. This sample has around 530,000 distinct CDR3 sequences in its table, and about 17% of those were observed once. The ten biggest clones cover 20% to 30% of the sample. The sample was CD8+ T cells from PBMCs. These receptors all come from a human donor in good health (CMV status not recorded). Some clones in this sample may be carry-over from other donors' samples.

This clonotype was seen many times. Sequence at one end of the junction differs from germline and may be a read error. The rearrangement links TRBV7-9 to TRBJ1-4; TRBD1 matches 7 bases. CDR1 SEHNR and CDR2 FQNEAQ come from the germline V gene (reference sequence). CDR3 size: 15 residues. The CDR3 region is CASSLATGINEKLFF. CDR3 in DNA: TGTGCCAGCAGTTTAGCGACAGGGATTAATGAAAAACTGTTTTTT.

This clonotype occurred a few times. The V and J genes are TRBV27 and TRBJ2-1; 14 nucleotides align to TRBD2. The CDR3 contains 17 residues. In germline, CDR1 is MNHEY, CDR2 SMNVEV (reference sequence). V shed 2 bases and J 4 bases; nucleotides not matched to a gene: 4. CDR3 region: CASSLGTSGSRYNEQFF. As DNA, the CDR3 is TGTGCCAGCAGTTTAGGGACTAGCGGGAGTCGGTACAATGAGCAGTTCTTC.

V usage is TRBV6-2 or TRBV6-3 and J usage is TRBJ2-7, with D possibly being TRBD2 (6 bases). The CDR3 consists of 13 residues. Trimming stripped 10 bases from V and 6 bases from J, with 19 bases between. Germline V gene lookup returns CDR1 MNHEY and CDR2 SVGEGT. The CDR3 DNA follows: TGTGCCACCCAGAGTCAGGGACTGTTCGAGCAGTACTTC. This translates into CATQSQGLFEQYF.

This chain uses TRBV29-1 with TRBJ2-5; 9 bases align to TRBD2. Germline-derived CDR1 and CDR2 are SQVTM and ANQGSEA. The CDR3 length is 13 residues. V gave up 8 bases and J gave up 2 bases; unmatched junction bases: 6. The CDR3 region is CSSGRGGQETQYF. Here the CDR3 DNA reads TGCAGCAGCGGGCGGGGGGGTCAAGAGACCCAGTACTTC.

V usage is TRBV15 and J usage is TRBJ1-2; 8 nucleotides align to TRBD1. CDR3 length: 14 residues. J gave up 1 base and V 9 bases, and 7 bases lay outside the gene matches. Germline V gene data show CDR1 as LNHNV and CDR2 as YYDKDF (reference sequence). The CDR3 nucleotides read TGTGCCACTAAGAGGACAGGGAGTAACTATGGCTACACCTTC. This sequence encodes CATKRTGSNYGYTF.

This clonotype occurred a few times. The chain joins TRBV29-1 to TRBJ1-2; 9 bases are shared with TRBD1. The germline gives CDR1 SQVTM, CDR2 ANQGSEA. This CDR3 is built from 14 residues. The junction had 5 bases not matched to a gene; V was cut back by 1 base and J by 5 bases. The CDR3 sequence is CSVEGEGTGYGYTF. The CDR3 region has the DNA TGCAGCGTTGAAGGGGAGGGGACAGGGTATGGCTACACCTTC.

The chain is built from TRBV27 and TRBJ2-1, with no clear D. Trimming pared 4 bases from V and 7 bases from J, leaving 14 bases between. Germline values: CDR1 MNHEY, CDR2 SMNVEV (reference sequence). The CDR3 is made up of 14 amino acids. The CDR3 loop reads CASSSRPVGNEQFF. The CDR3 bases are TGTGCCAGCAGTTCCCGTCCGGTCGGGAATGAGCAGTTCTTC.

The rearrangement joins TRBV20-1 to TRBJ2-7, with 7 positions matching TRBD2. CDR3 length: 15 residues. Trimming cost V 0 bases and J 3 bases; bases outside gene matches: 8. Germline CDR1 and CDR2: DFQATT and SNEGSKA (reference sequence). In nucleotides, the CDR3 is TGCAGTGCTAGAGATAAGCGGGGTGTTATCTACGAGCAGTACTTC. Protein sequence: CSARDKRGVIYEQYF.

This clonotype came up many times. This rearrangement joins TRBV7-9 to TRBJ2-7; a possible D gene is TRBD1 (5 bases). The germline V and J ends were trimmed by 5 bases and 3 bases, with 20 bases remaining between them. CDR3 length: 16 amino acids. Germline CDR1 and CDR2: SEHNR and FQNEAQ (reference sequence). The CDR3: CASSASGGRAIYEQYF. The CDR3 DNA reads as TGTGCCAGCAGCGCCAGTGGCGGCAGGGCTATCTACGAGCAGTACTTC.

This clonotype was recorded a few times. The rearrangement joins TRBV9 to TRBJ1-2; 9 bases are a match to TRBD1. Germline trimming cut 2 bases from V and 6 bases from J; bases unmatched to any gene: 8. The CDR3 runs to 15 residues. Germline V gene data show CDR1 as SGDLS and CDR2 as YYNGEE. The CDR3 loop is CASSVQGQGRNGYTF. CDR3 bases: TGTGCCAGCAGCGTCCAGGGACAGGGTAGGAATGGCTACACCTTC.

With respect to this clonotype: As the CDR3 is not closed by the conserved phenylalanine or tryptophan, this likely results from a read error. The chain recombines TRBV2 with TRBJ2-7; the D is unclear. The germline V and J ends were trimmed by 4 bases and 5 bases, with 18 bases remaining between them. The CDR3 runs to 15 residues. CDR1 and CDR2 (germline): SNHLY, FYNNEI. In nucleotides, the CDR3 is TGTGCCAGCAGTGTTGGGCCGACTCACCTCGACGAGCAGTACTTA. Residues: CASSVGPTHLDEQYL.

This clonotype came up many times. The chain carries TRBV11-1 and TRBJ1-1; perhaps TRBD1 as D (5 bases). The germline V gene has CDR1 SGHAT and CDR2 FQDESV (reference sequence). The ends were cut back, 8 bases at V and 0 bases at J, with 19 bases in the middle. The CDR3 runs 16 residues. The CDR3 nucleotides are TGTGCCAGCGAATCCGTCACCCGGGGGATGAACACTGAAGCTTTCTTT. Its translation is CASESVTRGMNTEAFF.

This clonotype has at least ten counts. V usage is TRBV27 and J usage is TRBJ2-5; 10 positions match TRBD2. The V and J ends lost 5 bases and 3 bases, in that order; junction bases with no gene match: 9. The CDR3 runs to 16 residues. Germline V CDR1 and CDR2: MNHEY, SMNVEV (reference sequence). CDR3 residues: CASSLTSGDYKETQYF. CDR3 nucleotide sequence: TGTGCCAGCAGTCTAACTAGCGGGGATTACAAAGAGACCCAGTACTTC.

This clonotype occurred a few times. The V and J genes are TRBV27 and TRBJ2-2; 15 bases line up with TRBD2. Looked up from germline, CDR1 is MNHEY and CDR2 is SMNVEV (reference sequence). V lost 3 bases to trimming and J lost 6 bases; unmatched junction nucleotides: 2. CDR3 length: 16 residues. The DNA of the CDR3 is TGTGCCAGCAGTTTCGGACTAGCGGGAGGGTCCGGGGAGCTGTTTTTT. It is translated as CASSFGLAGGSGELFF.

This clonotype has a handful of counts. This chain joins TRBV5-4 and TRBJ2-3; D not resolved. In germline, CDR1 is SGHNT, CDR2 YYREEE (reference sequence). With 0 bases removed from V and 5 bases from J, the gap between germline ends came to 7 bases. The CDR3 is made up of 13 amino acids. This CDR3 is CASSLEFRDTQYF. The CDR3 coding sequence is TGTGCCAGCAGCTTGGAGTTCCGAGATACGCAGTATTTT.

The sample holds a few counts of this clonotype. The chain joins TRBV6-2 or TRBV6-3 to TRBJ2-2, with a tentative D call TRBD1 (5 bases). The CDR3 contains 15 residues. From germline, CDR1 is MNHEY and CDR2 SVGEGT. V shed 6 bases and J shed 3 bases, with 14 bases lying between them. The chain's CDR3 is CASSLRTRDTGELFF. Written as DNA, the CDR3 is TGTGCCAGCAGCCTGCGGACAAGGGACACCGGGGAGCTGTTTTTT.

This clonotype was detected ten times or more. The chain carries TRBV12-3 or TRBV12-4 and TRBJ2-7; 8 bases match TRBD2. The CDR3 is 16 residues long. V lost 4 bases to trimming and J lost 0 bases; unmatched junction nucleotides: 8. CDR3 sequence reads: CASSSVTSGASYEQYF. CDR3 nucleotides: TGTGCCAGCAGTTCCGTTACTAGCGGCGCCTCCTACGAGCAGTACTTC.

The J gene is TRBJ1-4, the V gene TRBV30; D perhaps matches TRBD1 (5 bases). Germline V gives CDR1 GTSNPN, CDR2 SVGIG (reference sequence). Trimming removed 2 bases from V and 6 bases from J, with 10 bases in between. The CDR3 has 13 amino acids. The CDR3, as DNA: TGTGCCTGGAGTTCTGGGGCTGATGAAAAACTGTTTTTT. Amino acid sequence: CAWSSGADEKLFF.

The V call is TRBV5-6, the J call TRBJ2-2; D perhaps matches TRBD1 (7 bases). The CDR3 has 17 residues. Per germline, CDR1 SGHDT and CDR2 YYEEEE. Trimming took off 3 bases at V and 3 bases at J, with 18 bases between the two ends. CDR3: CASSSWVEGAYTGELFF. The DNA of the CDR3 is TGTGCCAGCAGCTCATGGGTGGAGGGGGCATACACCGGGGAGCTGTTTTTT.

The CDR3 DNA reads as TGCAGCGTTTGTTTGCGAGCTTACAATGAGCAGTTCTTC. This codes for CSVCLRAYNEQFF. The V gene is TRBV29-1, the J gene TRBJ2-1; D is uncertain. CDR3 length equals 13 residues. V lost 5 bases, J lost 4 bases, and 12 bases lay in between. Germline V gives CDR1 SQVTM, CDR2 ANQGSEA.

This clonotype was picked up many times. This chain connects TRBV11-2 to TRBJ1-5, with 7 positions matching TRBD1. After removal of 1 base from V and 5 bases from J, the junction contained 5 bases not matched to a gene. This CDR3 is 15 amino acids long. CDR1 is SGHAT, CDR2 FQNNGV, per germline. The CDR3 protein is CASSLGGRGDQPQHF. The DNA for the CDR3 is TGTGCCAGCAGCTTAGGCGGCAGGGGGGATCAGCCCCAGCATTTT.

The genes are TRBV9 and TRBJ2-5; 10 bases map to TRBD1. The V and J ends lost 3 bases and 0 bases, in that order; junction bases with no gene match: 2. CDR1 and CDR2 from the germline V gene are SGDLS and YYNGEE. The CDR3 consists of 15 residues. CDR3 nucleotide sequence: TGTGCCAGCAGCGCGGGACAGGGGTACCAAGAGACCCAGTACTTC. Protein: CASSAGQGYQETQYF.

This clonotype was recorded a few times. The chain has TRBV12-5 and TRBJ2-7, with D possibly being TRBD2 (6 bases). Looked up from germline, CDR1 is LGHNT and CDR2 is FRNRAP. The V end was cut by 5 bases, the J end by 7 bases, with 9 bases between. This CDR3 is built from 11 residues. This CDR3 reads CASGPGGEQYF. In nucleotides, the CDR3 is TGTGCTAGTGGTCCAGGAGGGGAGCAGTACTTC.

The table lists this clonotype with a few counts. This chain uses TRBV20-1 with TRBJ2-7; D is possibly TRBD1 (6 bases). The V end was cut by 4 bases, the J end by 0 bases, with 13 bases between. Germline V gives CDR1 DFQATT, CDR2 SNEGSKA (reference sequence). The CDR3 spans 14 residues. CDR3 DNA sequence: TGCAGTGCTACCGACAGGCGAATCTCCTACGAGCAGTACTTC. As protein: CSATDRRISYEQYF.

This clonotype has a handful of counts. The V and J genes are TRBV5-1 and TRBJ2-7, with D unclear. There are 14 residues in the CDR3. Trimming removed 2 bases at V and 3 bases at J, with 12 bases between. CDR1 and CDR2 (germline): SGHRS, YFSETQ. The CDR3 DNA sequence: TGCGCCAGCAGCTTTCGATCGGCCGACTACGAGCAGTACTTC. It specifies CASSFRSADYEQYF.

This clonotype has only a few counts. This chain joins TRBV4-2 and TRBJ1-1, with D perhaps TRBD1 (5 bases). Germline V gives CDR1 LGHNA, CDR2 YNFKEQ. V shed 3 bases and J shed 5 bases, with 16 bases lying between them. The CDR3 extends over 15 amino acids. CDR3 in DNA: TGTGCCAGCAGCCACGGGGCCACATCTCGGACTGAAGCTTTCTTT. The encoded protein is CASSHGATSRTEAFF.

This clonotype appeared many times. This rearrangement joins TRBV7-6 to TRBJ2-1, with a weak D call TRBD1 (6 bases). Germline CDR1 is SGHVS and CDR2 is FNYEAQ. The V and J ends lost 4 bases and 8 bases respectively, with 15 bases between them. This CDR3 has 14 residues. CDR3 sequence (DNA): TGTGCCAGCAGCTCTCGGGACAAAGTGGATGAGCAGTTCTTC. Protein product: CASSSRDKVDEQFF. Using reference TRBV7-6 and TRBJ2-1 for the parts outside the CDR3, the full variable domain is GAGVSQSPRYKVTKRGQDVALRCDPISGHVSLYWYRQALGQGPEFLTYFNYEAQQDKSGLPNDRFSAERPEGSISTLTIQRTEQRDSAMYRCASSSRDKVDEQFFGPGTRLTVL.

This clonotype was counted a few times. The chain employs TRBV29-1 and TRBJ2-7; D is unresolved. Germline loops: CDR1 SQVTM, CDR2 ANQGSEA. V shed 2 bases and J shed 2 bases, with 10 bases lying between them. There are 13 residues in the CDR3. The CDR3 loop reads CSVESQAPYEQYF. The DNA of the CDR3 is TGCAGCGTTGAAAGCCAGGCTCCCTACGAGCAGTACTTC.

This clonotype was seen many times. The chain joins TRBV7-3 to TRBJ2-3, with 9 bases matching TRBD2. The CDR3 sequence is 18 residues long. Looked up from germline, CDR1 is SGHTA and CDR2 is FQGTGA. J was trimmed by 3 bases and V by 2 bases; bases with no gene match: 12. The CDR3 protein is CASSLGPSAGGPTDTQYF. CDR3 sequence (DNA): TGTGCCAGCAGCTTAGGGCCGTCGGCGGGGGGGCCTACAGATACGCAGTATTTT.

On this clonotype itself: The germline gene is not matched at one end of the junction; a read error may be the cause. V gene TRBV7-3 combines with J gene TRBJ2-2; D is possibly TRBD1 or TRBD2 (5 bases each). The CDR3 is 12 amino acids. Germline loops: CDR1 SGHTA, CDR2 FQGTGA. CDR3: CDSSFWGGELFF. CDR3 nucleotides: TGTGACAGCAGCTTTTGGGGGGGGGAGCTGTTTTTT.

This clonotype was found many times. J is TRBJ2-1 and V is TRBV10-3; 9 bases fit TRBD2. Trimming removed 2 bases from V and 2 bases from J; junction bases left unmatched: 4. CDR3 length: 16 residues. In germline, CDR1 is ENHRY, CDR2 SYGVKD. CDR3 loop: CAISERAGGPYNEQFF. CDR3 bases: TGTGCCATCAGTGAGCGGGCGGGGGGGCCCTACAATGAGCAGTTCTTC.

The sample holds many counts of this clonotype. J is TRBJ1-2 and V is TRBV7-9; D gene ambiguous. Trimming took 5 bases from V and 4 from J, leaving 17 bases between them. CDR1 is SEHNR and CDR2 is FQNEAQ in the germline V gene (reference sequence). This CDR3 contains 15 residues. Here the CDR3 reads CASSTRNRFPYGYTF. The CDR3 DNA follows: TGTGCCAGCAGCACCCGTAACAGATTCCCCTATGGCTACACCTTC.